The rows below give T cell receptor beta chains drawn from one sample of a study of T-cell memory formation after mild COVID-19. TCRdb analysed the 5' RACE reads with MiXCR anew, one entry per CDR3 protein. The sample consists of 400,000 to 500,000 distinct CDR3 sequences, roughly 18% of them appearing once. Material for sequencing was PBMCs or a T cell subset sorted from them (not recorded which). All receptors derive from a man between 18 and 29 years old who had mild COVID-19 (a few samples of this study predate the infection). Cell type and time point are not known. The CDR3 runs from the conserved cysteine through the conserved F or W. The order of the fields is CDR3 length, J gene, clone size, V gene, D gene, CDR3 DNA, CDR3 protein. A D gene is named only where the DNA matches it firmly. Rows give clone size only sometimes, using once, few, many, or a class for an expanded clone.

>14|TRBJ2-3|few|TRBV7-9|-
TGTGCCAGCAGCGAGGACAGTGGCCCATATACGCAGTATTTT
CASSEDSGPYTQYF
>14|TRBJ2-5|many|TRBV20-1|-
TGCAGTGCTAGAGAGGTGCGGGGCCAAGAGACCCAGTACTTC
CSAREVRGQETQYF
>18|TRBJ2-5|few|TRBV7-6|TRBD2
TGTGCCAGCAGCTTAAGGCCCCCTGAGCGGGGGGGCCGAGAGACCCAGTACTTC
CASSLRPPERGGRETQYF
>14|TRBJ2-1|few|TRBV10-3|TRBD1
TGTGCCATCAGTGCCGGGACAGGATCGGGTGAGCAGTTCTTC
CAISAGTGSGEQFF
>15|TRBJ2-2|many|TRBV7-2|-
TGTGCCAGCAGCTTAAACAGACCCAACACCGGGGAGCTGTTTTTT
CASSLNRPNTGELFF
>16|TRBJ2-5|few|TRBV20-1|-
TGCAGTGCTAGTGGTTCTGTTTGGCTAGTCGGAGAGACCCAGTACTTC
CSASGSVWLVGETQYF
>16|TRBJ1-2|-|TRBV6-6|TRBD1
TGTGCCAGCAGTTACCCGACAGGGGGCGAGGGCTATGGCTACACCTTC
CASSYPTGGEGYGYTF
>8|TRBJ1-2|-|TRBV12-3/TRBV12-4|-
TGTGCCAGCAGTGGGCCCGTCTTC
CASSGPVF
>13|TRBJ1-2|-|TRBV20-1|-
TGCAGTGCTAGCCCCCGGGAGAGGTATGGCTACACCTTC
CSASPRERYGYTF
>12|TRBJ2-2|-|TRBV9|TRBD1
TGTGCCAGCAGCATCGGACAGGCGGAGCTGTTTTTT
CASSIGQAELFF
>17|TRBJ1-1|few|TRBV2|TRBD1
TGTGCCAGCAGGACCGGGACAGGGAATTTTCTTCTCCAAAAAGCTTTCTTT
CASRTGTGNFLLQKAFF
>12|TRBJ2-5|-|TRBV12-3/TRBV12-4|-
TGTGCCAGCAGGACAGCTTCGGGGACCCAGTACTTC
CASRTASGTQYF
>17|TRBJ2-1|-|TRBV6-5|-
TGTGCCAGCAGTCCAAGGCCACAAGCCGGGCCATACAATGAGCAGTTCTTC
CASSPRPQAGPYNEQFF
>14|TRBJ2-7|few|TRBV2|-
TGTGCCAGCAGGTTAACCAGGACGGTCTACGAGCAGTACTTC
CASRLTRTVYEQYF
>15|TRBJ2-3|-|TRBV5-4|-
TGTGCCAGCAGCTTGCCGGGACAAGCAAGAGATACGCAGTATTTT
CASSLPGQARDTQYF
>15|TRBJ1-5|few|TRBV7-9|-
TGTGCCAGCAGCATAGGGAGCCCCGAAAATCAGCCCCAGCATTTT
CASSIGSPENQPQHF
>13|TRBJ1-6|-|TRBV6-2/TRBV6-3|-
TGTGCCAGCAGACCGGGACTTAGGCCACCCCTCCACTTT
CASRPGLRPPLHF
>14|TRBJ1-4|-|TRBV20-1|TRBD1
TGCAGTGCTGAAGACAGGGCGCTCGACTCTTACCTGTTTTTT
CSAEDRALDSYLFF
>14|TRBJ1-5|-|TRBV20-1|-
TGCAGTGCTACAGGGGCAGGGAGCAATCAGCCCCAGCATTTT
CSATGAGSNQPQHF
>14|TRBJ1-1|-|TRBV20-1|TRBD1
TGCAGTGCTAGATCCAGGGGGCGAAACACTGAAGCTTTCTTT
CSARSRGRNTEAFF
>14|TRBJ2-3|-|TRBV5-4|-
TGTGCCAGCAGCAAGGACAGATTCACAGATACGCAGTATTTT
CASSKDRFTDTQYF
>15|TRBJ2-2|few|TRBV7-3|TRBD2
TGTGCCAGCAGCTCAAATGCGGGGGTACACGGGGAGCTGTTTTTT
CASSSNAGVHGELFF
>12|TRBJ2-7|-|TRBV18|TRBD2
TGTGCCAGCTCACCAAGCGGGGACGAGCAGTACTTC
CASSPSGDEQYF
>11|TRBJ2-5|few|TRBV29-1|-
TGCAGCTCACGGGACTCTGAGACCCAGTACTTC
CSSRDSETQYF
>17|TRBJ2-5|many|TRBV5-1|TRBD2
TGCGCCAGCAGCTACGGACTAGCGGGGGCCAACCAAGAGACCCAGTACTTC
CASSYGLAGANQETQYF
>11|TRBJ2-7|-|TRBV5-5|-
TGTGCCAGCAGTTCCAAGGCGGAGCAGTACTTC
CASSSKAEQYF
>15|TRBJ2-1|-|TRBV4-3|TRBD2
TGCGCCAGCAGCCGAGAGGGACTAGCGGGCAATGAGCAGTTCTTC
CASSREGLAGNEQFF
>13|TRBJ1-2|-|TRBV20-1|-
TGCAGTGCTTCGCTTGTGGCGGGTTATGGCTACACCTTC
CSASLVAGYGYTF
>16|TRBJ2-3|-|TRBV24-1|-
TGTGCCACCAGTGATCCGGGGGTACTGACCTTCGGTACGCAGTATTTT
CATSDPGVLTFGTQYF
>17|TRBJ2-3|few|TRBV20-1|TRBD2
TGCAGTGCTAGAGATCCCTTCGTAGCGGGGGGCACAGATACGCAGTATTTT
CSARDPFVAGGTDTQYF
>15|TRBJ2-3|-|TRBV4-1|-
TGCGCCAGCAGCCAACAGGGGGGCTGGACAGATACGCAGTATTTT
CASSQQGGWTDTQYF
>17|TRBJ1-2|-|TRBV24-1|-
TGTGCCACCAGTGGATGGGGAACAGCCTCACGAACCTATGGCTACACCTTC
CATSGWGTASRTYGYTF
>15|TRBJ2-2|-|TRBV6-2/TRBV6-3|TRBD2
TGTGCCAGCATCTCGGCTAGCGGGGGGGCCGGGGAGCTGTTTTTT
CASISASGGAGELFF
>16|TRBJ1-1|few|TRBV27|-
TGTGCCAGCAGTTTATACTCTGGGGGTGAGGCCACTGAAGCTTTCTTT
CASSLYSGGEATEAFF
>14|TRBJ2-2|-|TRBV12-3/TRBV12-4|TRBD1
TGTGCCAGCGTCGGGGACAGTCTCACCGGGGAGCTGTTTTTT
CASVGDSLTGELFF
>11|TRBJ2-1|-|TRBV29-1|-
TGCAGCGTGGAAGTCCACAATGAGCAGTTCTTC
CSVEVHNEQFF
>15|TRBJ2-1|few|TRBV19|TRBD2
TGTGCCAGTAGTCCGAGGCGGGGGGAGGTGGATGAGCAGTTCTTC
CASSPRRGEVDEQFF
>15|TRBJ2-1|few|TRBV5-1|TRBD2
TGCGCCAGCTGGGGACTAGCGGGGGGGCCCAATGAGCAGTTCTTC
CASWGLAGGPNEQFF
>12|TRBJ1-5|-|TRBV29-1|-
TGCAGCGCCCAGGACCCTAATCAGCCCCAGCATTTT
CSAQDPNQPQHF
>15|TRBJ2-7|once|TRBV4-3|TRBD1
TGCGCCAGCAGCCAAGACTGGGACAGGGTATCCGAGCAGTACTTC
CASSQDWDRVSEQYF
>13|TRBJ2-1|-|TRBV7-3|-
TGTGCCAGCAGCTTAGCTAATCAGGGTGAACAGTTCTTC
CASSLANQGEQFF
>12|TRBJ1-3|-|TRBV12-3/TRBV12-4|-
TGTGCCAGCAGCTACGGAGGCTACACCATATATTTT
CASSYGGYTIYF
>15|TRBJ2-2|-|TRBV19|-
TGTGCCAGTACCCCCTCCGCAGCGAACACCGGGGAGATGTTTTTT
CASTPSAANTGEMFF
>15|TRBJ2-1|few|TRBV9|TRBD2
TGTGCCAGCAGCGCCGGACTAGCGGGGGGAGTTGAGCAGTTCTTC
CASSAGLAGGVEQFF
>14|TRBJ2-1|few|TRBV3-1|TRBD2
TGTGCCAGCAGCCTGCCCAGCGGGGACAATGAGCAGTTCTTC
CASSLPSGDNEQFF
>17|TRBJ2-2|few|TRBV15|-
TGTGCCACCAGCAGAGATCTCGGGGCAGTTAACACCGGGGAGCTGTTTTTT
CATSRDLGAVNTGELFF
>13|TRBJ2-3|-|TRBV20-1|TRBD2
TGCAGTGCCCTGACTAGCGGGGTCGGTACGCAGTATTTT
CSALTSGVGTQYF
>14|TRBJ1-1|few|TRBV12-3/TRBV12-4|-
TGTGCCAGCAGTTTAGTGCGGGGCCACACTGAAGCTTTCTTT
CASSLVRGHTEAFF
>15|TRBJ2-1|few|TRBV7-9|-
TGTGCCAGCAGCTTCCCGCTCGGCGGCTACAATGAGCAGTTCTTC
CASSFPLGGYNEQFF
>13|TRBJ1-5|few|TRBV6-5|-
TGTGCCAGCGGGGGCTATGGCAATCAGCCCCAGCATTTT
CASGGYGNQPQHF
>13|TRBJ1-6|-|TRBV6-5|-
TGTGCCAGCAGTTACAGGGGTCAATCACCCCTCCACTTT
CASSYRGQSPLHF